This T cell receptor (beta chain) was identified during a study of cytomegalovirus exposure and HLA in healthy donors. Study-wide findings and caveats: The study recorded 164 TCR beta chains that were cytomegalovirus-associated. High sensitivity and specificity were reportedly achieved when the classifier diagnosed cytomegalovirus status. Testing in vitro showed a few CMV-associated chains specific for CMV antigens.

TCRdb keeps only in-frame clones here, not all; method: immunoSEQ multiplex PCR. The table includes more than 120,000 clones, around 87% detected once. The validation cohort, a group of around 120 subjects, included the donors and was separate from the approximately 680-subject first cohort. CDR1 MNHEY and CDR2 SVGAGI come from the germline V gene. V dropped 6 bases and J dropped 9; count of bases not matched to a gene: 5. The CDR3 is 12 residues long. Concerning this clone: What it binds is not known.

This clonotype was obtained from a man between 18 and 35 years old in good health and CMV-seropositive. This chain joins TRBV6-5 and TRBJ2-3, with 8 bases fitting TRBD2. Input material: PBMCs. The CDR3 sequence is CASSSSGGTQYF. CDR3 bases: TGTGCCAGCAGCTCCTCGGGAGGGACGCAGTATTTT.